A selection of T cell receptor beta chains follows, all from one sample in a study of blood T cells in healthy people across ages. TCRdb itself ran the 5' RACE reads through MiXCR, one entry per CDR3 protein. The repertoire holds just over 800,000 distinct CDR3 sequences, with around 62% as singletons. Sequencing input: blood. These receptors were taken from a man aged 25 to 40 in good health. Each CDR3 is given with its conserved first and last residue. The order of the fields is D gene, clone size, J gene, V gene, CDR3 DNA, CDR3 protein. The D gene is left open where the match is weak. Only part of the rows carry a size: once, few, many, or a class if the clone is expanded.

d_call: -
clone_size: -
j_call: TRBJ2-5
v_call: TRBV20-1
cdr3_nt: TGCAGTGCATCGGACTTAATTGAGGAGACCCAGTACTTC
cdr3_aa: CSASDLIEETQYF

d_call: TRBD2
clone_size: few
j_call: TRBJ2-1
v_call: TRBV4-3
cdr3_nt: TGCGCCAGCAGCCAAGGGGGACTACCGTACAATGAGCAGTTCTTC
cdr3_aa: CASSQGGLPYNEQFF

d_call: -
clone_size: -
j_call: TRBJ2-2
v_call: TRBV6-1
cdr3_nt: TGTGCCAGCAGTGAAGCTGGCACCTTGAACACCGGGGAGCTGTTTTTT
cdr3_aa: CASSEAGTLNTGELFF

d_call: -
clone_size: -
j_call: TRBJ2-3
v_call: TRBV11-2
cdr3_nt: TGTGCCAGCAGCTTAGATGTCGGGGTACGCGCAGATACGCAGTATTTT
cdr3_aa: CASSLDVGVRADTQYF

d_call: -
clone_size: -
j_call: TRBJ2-7
v_call: TRBV14
cdr3_nt: TGTGCCAGCAGCCGCCACCCAGGAGGGGTCGAGCAGTACTTC
cdr3_aa: CASSRHPGGVEQYF

d_call: -
clone_size: -
j_call: TRBJ2-3
v_call: TRBV27
cdr3_nt: TGTGCCAGCAGTTCATGGACAGATACGCGGTATTTT
cdr3_aa: CASSSWTDTRYF

d_call: TRBD1
clone_size: -
j_call: TRBJ1-1
v_call: TRBV7-2
cdr3_nt: TGTGCCAGCAGCTTAGTCGGGACAGGGGCCTCGGGCACTGAAGCTTTCTTT
cdr3_aa: CASSLVGTGASGTEAFF

d_call: TRBD2
clone_size: -
j_call: TRBJ2-7
v_call: TRBV7-3
cdr3_nt: TGTGCCAGCAGCTTAACGCCTAGCGGGGTGAACTCCTACGAGCAGTACTTC
cdr3_aa: CASSLTPSGVNSYEQYF

d_call: -
clone_size: -
j_call: TRBJ2-1
v_call: TRBV20-1
cdr3_nt: TGCAGTGCCCCTTTGAATGAGCAGTTCTTC
cdr3_aa: CSAPLNEQFF

d_call: -
clone_size: -
j_call: TRBJ2-2
v_call: TRBV9
cdr3_nt: TGTGCCAGCAGCGTAGCGATGAACACCGGGGAGCTGTTTTTT
cdr3_aa: CASSVAMNTGELFF

d_call: -
clone_size: -
j_call: TRBJ1-2
v_call: TRBV7-2
cdr3_nt: TGTGCCAGCAGCGTAGGGGTGGGAACCTATGGCTACACCTTC
cdr3_aa: CASSVGVGTYGYTF

d_call: -
clone_size: -
j_call: TRBJ2-7
v_call: TRBV29-1
cdr3_nt: TGCAGCGTTATAGGAGGGGGGACTAAAGCCCCACTGTTGTACGAGCAGTACTTC
cdr3_aa: CSVIGGGTKAPLLYEQYF

d_call: TRBD2
clone_size: -
j_call: TRBJ2-1
v_call: TRBV5-1
cdr3_nt: TGCGCCAGCAGCTTAATAATCGGGGGGAGGAATGAGCAGTTCTTC
cdr3_aa: CASSLIIGGRNEQFF

d_call: -
clone_size: -
j_call: TRBJ2-5
v_call: TRBV29-1
cdr3_nt: TGCAGCGTTGAAGTTTGGGACCGTCTACGAGAGACCCAGTACTTC
cdr3_aa: CSVEVWDRLRETQYF

d_call: -
clone_size: -
j_call: TRBJ2-7
v_call: TRBV7-8
cdr3_nt: TGTGCCAGCTCTGTGGGGATTGACGAGCAGTACTTC
cdr3_aa: CASSVGIDEQYF